The 31 T cell receptor beta chains given below trace back to one sample, sequenced in a study of blood T cells in healthy people across ages. Primers used in a second PCR of roughly 7 to 12 cycles were a sample-barcoded 5' primer and a J-beta primer mix. TCRdb reprocessed the 5' RACE reads with MiXCR, giving one entry per CDR3 protein. Here the sample spans around 1,900,000 distinct CDR3 sequences, 35% to 50% being singletons. The source material was blood. These receptors all stem from a human donor in good health.

This clonotype has a single count. J is TRBJ2-2 and V is TRBV4-3; D is ambiguous. Germline V gives CDR1 LGHNA, CDR2 YSLEER. The V and J ends lost 0 bases and 1 base respectively, with 9 bases between them. The CDR3 has 16 residues. In DNA, the CDR3 is TGCGCCAGCAGCCAAGATGAAGCAGGGAACACCGGGGAGCTGTTTTTT. This translates into CASSQDEAGNTGELFF.

The rearrangement uses TRBV9 and TRBJ2-4; D is possibly TRBD1 (7 bases). The better agreement between TRBJ2-7 and the DNA end casts doubt on the J call. CDR1 and CDR2 (germline): SGDLS, YYNGEE. The CDR3 is 13 residues long. The CDR3 DNA reads as TGTGCCAGCAGCCCAGACAGGGAGGTCGAGCAGTACTTC. Amino acid sequence: CASSPDREVEQYF.

The gene calls are TRBV6-4 and TRBJ2-3, with 8 bases lining up with TRBD1. V lost 10 bases, J lost 0 bases, and 6 bases stayed unmatched. The CDR3 is made up of 14 amino acids. Germline V CDR1 and CDR2: MRHNA, SNTAGT. CDR3 protein: CATRQGRSTDTQYF. DNA for the CDR3: TGTGCCACTCGACAGGGGAGAAGCACAGATACGCAGTATTTT.

The chain carries TRBV6-2 or TRBV6-3 and TRBJ1-2; D perhaps matches TRBD1 (6 bases). Per germline, CDR1 MNHEY and CDR2 SVGEGT. V was clipped by 2 bases and J by 3 bases, with 13 bases between them. The CDR3 covers 15 residues. The CDR3 DNA follows: TGTGCCAGCAGTTACAACCGGGACAAAGACTATGGCTACACCTTC. Protein sequence: CASSYNRDKDYGYTF.

This clonotype was counted only a few times. The rearrangement uses TRBV7-9 and TRBJ1-1, with D unclear. In germline, CDR1 is SEHNR, CDR2 FQNEAQ (reference sequence). Trimming stripped 0 bases from V and 4 bases from J, with 6 bases between. The CDR3 is 13 residues long. CDR3 coding DNA: TGTGCCAGCAGCTTAGCATCGAGCACTGAAGCTTTCTTT. Protein product: CASSLASSTEAFF.

The rearrangement links TRBV5-1 to TRBJ2-7; maybe TRBD2 (5 bases). The DNA matches TRBJ2-5 better at its end, which makes the J call doubtful. Germline CDR1 SGHRS, CDR2 YFSETQ. This CDR3 is 16 amino acids long. For the CDR3, the DNA is TGCGCCAGCAGCTTGGAAAAAGCACTTCGGGGAGAGACCCAGTACTTC. This sequence encodes CASSLEKALRGETQYF.

This clonotype has more than one count but fewer than ten. The chain has TRBV7-9 and TRBJ1-2; tentatively, D is TRBD1 (6 bases). The CDR3 totals 14 residues. CDR1 is SEHNR and CDR2 is FQNEAQ in the germline V gene (reference sequence). V was shortened by 3 bases and J by 2 bases, with 10 bases between the two germline ends. CDR3: CASSFWGQNYGYTF. The CDR3 DNA follows: TGTGCCAGCAGCTTCTGGGGGCAAAACTATGGCTACACCTTC.

In this sample, this clonotype turned up once. J is TRBJ2-3 and V is TRBV11-2; TRBD1 agrees at 8 bases. V shed 8 bases, J shed 5 bases, and the junction held 9 bases outside the gene matches. The V gene's germline CDR1 is SGHAT and CDR2 FQNNGV. The CDR3 has 14 amino acids. The CDR3 bases are TGTGCCAGCGGAAGGACAGGGTACTTAGATACGCAGTATTTT. It is translated as CASGRTGYLDTQYF.

This clonotype was detected a few times. The chain uses TRBV20-1 and TRBJ2-1; weak D call: TRBD2 (6 bases). V lost 1 base and J 6 bases, leaving 19 bases between the germline ends. Germline assignment: CDR1 DFQATT and CDR2 SNEGSKA (reference sequence). The CDR3 covers 16 residues. The CDR3 protein is CSARGLRTMRGNEQFF. Written as DNA, the CDR3 is TGCAGTGCTAGAGGGCTCCGGACTATGAGGGGCAATGAGCAGTTCTTC.

V is TRBV4-1 and J is TRBJ2-5; TRBD1 might be the D (5 bases). This CDR3 has 14 residues. Trimming removed 2 bases from V and 2 bases from J, with 9 bases in between. Per the germline V gene, CDR1 is MGHRA and CDR2 is YSYEKL. The CDR3 nucleotides read TGCGCCAGCAGCCAACAGGGTCAACAAGAGACCCAGTACTTC. Protein product: CASSQQGQQETQYF.

Note on this clonotype: This may be a read error, as it is one base from a much larger clone. The chain is built from TRBV5-6 and TRBJ1-2; D is ambiguous. Between the trimmed V and J ends, which lost 0 bases and 8 bases, there was a span of 17 bases. Germline V gene lookup returns CDR1 SGHDT and CDR2 YYEEEE. There are 15 residues in the CDR3. The CDR3 nucleotides are TGTGCCAGCAGCTTGGGGCTTTTTTTTAGCGAGGGCTACACCTTC. The encoded protein is CASSLGLFFSEGYTF.

This chain joins TRBV7-3 and TRBJ1-2, with 7 positions matching TRBD1. Looked up from germline, CDR1 is SGHTA and CDR2 is FQGTGA. The trim removed 1 base at V and 5 bases at J, leaving 10 bases unmatched. CDR3 length: 16 residues. The CDR3 DNA reads TGTGCCAGCAGCTTAAACCCACAGGGGCAAGGATATGGCTACACCTTC. Protein product: CASSLNPQGQGYGYTF. The entire variable domain, with the rest obtained from reference TRBV7-3 and TRBJ1-2, is as follows: GAGVSQTPSNKVTEKGKYVELRCDPISGHTALYWYRQSLGQGPEFLIYFQGTGAADDSGLPNDRFFAVRPEGSVSTLKIQRTERGDSAVYLCASSLNPQGQGYGYTFGSGTRLTVV.

This clonotype was detected once. V usage is TRBV7-9 and J usage is TRBJ2-7, with D possibly matching TRBD2 (6 bases). The assigned J gene may be wrong: the sequence end matches TRBJ2-4 better. This CDR3 is 14 amino acids long. CDR1 SEHNR and CDR2 FQNEAQ come from the germline V gene (reference sequence). The DNA for the CDR3 is TGTGCCAGCAGCTCCACGGGACTCAAAAACATTCAGTACTTC. It specifies CASSSTGLKNIQYF.

This clonotype was observed a handful of times. The J gene is TRBJ1-2, the V gene TRBV11-2, with unresolved D. Trimming pared 1 base from V and 6 bases from J, leaving 6 bases between. The CDR3 spans 12 residues. The germline CDR1 and CDR2 sequences are SGHAT and FQNNGV. This CDR3 is CASSLGHDGYTF. DNA of the CDR3: TGTGCCAGCAGCTTAGGACACGATGGCTACACCTTC.

This rearrangement joins TRBV10-3 to TRBJ2-1, with 8 bases aligning to TRBD1. V was clipped by 0 bases and J by 7 bases; unmatched bases: 11. Germline V gives CDR1 ENHRY, CDR2 SYGVKD. The CDR3 has 17 amino acids. Here the CDR3 reads CAISESLMDRERNEQFF. The CDR3 coding sequence is TGTGCCATCAGTGAGTCCCTCATGGACAGGGAGAGGAATGAGCAGTTCTTC.

The genes are TRBV4-2 and TRBJ2-7; TRBD2 matches 9 bases. V lost 6 bases, J lost 2 bases, and 5 bases stayed unmatched. CDR3 size: 14 residues. Germline V lookup: CDR1 LGHNA, CDR2 YNFKEQ. The CDR3 here is CASRKAGGAYEQYF. DNA of the CDR3: TGTGCCAGCAGAAAAGCGGGGGGAGCCTACGAGCAGTACTTC.

The CDR3 sequence: CSARERQGHYNEQFF. The CDR3 coding sequence is TGCAGTGCTAGAGAGAGACAGGGACACTACAATGAGCAGTTCTTC. The chain links TRBV20-1 to TRBJ2-1; TRBD1 matches 7 bases. The germline CDR1 and CDR2 sequences are DFQATT and SNEGSKA (reference sequence). The CDR3 has 15 residues. The ends lost 0 bases at V and 3 bases at J; junction bases unmatched: 5.

The chain links TRBV6-1 to TRBJ2-7, with 9 bases lining up with TRBD1. V shed 8 bases, J shed 7 bases, and the junction held 12 bases outside the gene matches. CDR1 is MNHNS, CDR2 SASEGT, per germline. The CDR3 contains 14 residues. CDR3 coding DNA: TGTGCCAGCTTTCCGGACAGGGGTTTAAGTGAGCAGTACTTC. This gives the protein CASFPDRGLSEQYF.

This clonotype was detected only a few times. V usage is TRBV20-1 and J usage is TRBJ2-7; TRBD2 might be the D (5 bases). The CDR3 extends over 12 amino acids. Between the trimmed V and J ends, which lost 4 bases and 1 base, there was a span of 8 bases. The germline V gene has CDR1 DFQATT and CDR2 SNEGSKA (reference sequence). In DNA form, the CDR3 reads TGCAGTGCTACGAGGGTTTCCTACGAGCAGTACTTC. This codes for CSATRVSYEQYF.

This clonotype showed up just a few times. This sequence joins TRBV4-1 and TRBJ1-2; D gene uncertain. The CDR3 spans 20 residues. V lost 2 bases and J 0 bases, leaving 25 bases between the germline ends. Germline assignment: CDR1 MGHRA and CDR2 YSYEKL. The CDR3 nucleotides read TGCGCCAGCAGCCAACGGACGGGTACTTCCGACTCCAACCCTAACTATGGCTACACCTTC. Translated: CASSQRTGTSDSNPNYGYTF.

The rearrangement links TRBV20-1 to TRBJ1-5; D call uncertain. V shed 2 bases and J shed 3 bases, with 11 bases lying between them. Germline V gene sequence: CDR1 DFQATT, CDR2 SNEGSKA (reference sequence). The CDR3 length is 14 residues. CDR3 sequence reads: CSARSSENNQPQHF. For the CDR3, the DNA is TGCAGTGCTAGATCGTCAGAGAACAATCAGCCCCAGCATTTT.

This chain links TRBV6-5 with TRBJ1-6; D unclear. The V end lost 5 bases, the J end lost 9 bases, and 11 bases lay between the germline ends. This CDR3 has 13 amino acids. Looked up from germline, CDR1 is MNHEY and CDR2 is SVGAGI. Written as DNA, the CDR3 is TGTGCCAGCAGTGCAACAGTCAGTTCACCCCTCCACTTT. Its translation: CASSATVSSPLHF.

The CDR3 DNA sequence: TGCACGGTTTCTCCCGGGACAGGCTATGGCTACACCTTC. Its translation: CTVSPGTGYGYTF. This chain links TRBV29-1 with TRBJ1-2; the match to TRBD1 covers 8 bases. This CDR3 contains 13 residues. The V gene's germline CDR1 is SQVTM and CDR2 ANQGSEA.

This clonotype appeared a few times. The genes are TRBV15 and TRBJ2-1; D uncertain. V was cut by 4 bases and J by 0 bases, with 7 bases left in between. The germline V gene encodes CDR1 LNHNV and CDR2 YYDKDF (reference sequence). The CDR3 is made up of 14 amino acids. The CDR3 DNA reads as TGTGCCACCAGCAAGCTGAGCTCCTACAATGAGCAGTTCTTC. Its translation: CATSKLSSYNEQFF.

This rearrangement joins TRBV6-5 to TRBJ2-5; D could derive from TRBD1 or TRBD2 (5 bases each). V was trimmed by 0 bases and J by 5 bases, leaving 13 bases between them. CDR1 and CDR2 (germline): MNHEY, SVGAGI. The CDR3 contains 15 residues. The CDR3 here is CASSYSTGPRETQYF. The CDR3, as DNA: TGTGCCAGCAGTTACTCCACGGGGCCCCGGGAGACCCAGTACTTC.

The chain combines TRBV7-9 with TRBJ1-1, with 8 bases fitting TRBD1. The V gene's germline CDR1 is SEHNR and CDR2 FQNEAQ (reference sequence). V trimming: 4 bases; J trimming: 8 bases; junction bases outside the gene matches: 12. The CDR3 runs to 15 residues. CDR3 sequence reads: CASSSTDRVDTEAFF. In DNA, the CDR3 is TGTGCCAGCAGCTCTACGGACAGGGTCGATACCGAAGCTTTCTTT.

A few counts support this clonotype. The chain recombines TRBV3-1 with TRBJ2-7; D uncertain. The CDR3 consists of 15 residues. V lost 6 bases to trimming and J lost 3 bases, with 18 bases between them. CDR1 is LGHDT and CDR2 is YNNKEL in the germline V gene (reference sequence). The CDR3 protein is CASSSSDVGIYEQYF. As DNA, the CDR3 is TGTGCCAGCAGTTCAAGCGACGTGGGGATCTACGAGCAGTACTTC.

The rearrangement links TRBV4-3 to TRBJ2-5; D ambiguous. Germline V gives CDR1 LGHNA, CDR2 YSLEER. The V gene lost 0 bases and the J gene lost 5 bases, with 16 bases spanning the gap. The CDR3 length is 16 residues. The CDR3 loop is CASSQDSANLAETQYF. Written as DNA, the CDR3 is TGCGCCAGCAGCCAAGACTCGGCTAATTTGGCGGAGACCCAGTACTTC.

This clonotype showed up just a few times. The chain has TRBV10-3 and TRBJ2-5; TRBD1 aligns across 10 bases. The J call may not be correct, given that the DNA end is closer to TRBJ2-7. The CDR3 covers 15 residues. Per the germline V gene, CDR1 is ENHRY and CDR2 is SYGVKD. The CDR3 sequence: CAISEGTGVLYEQYF. CDR3 nucleotides: TGTGCCATCAGTGAGGGGACAGGGGTTCTATACGAGCAGTACTTC.

This clonotype was recorded many times. The chain links TRBV28 to TRBJ2-3; 12 bases are shared with TRBD2. V was clipped by 4 bases and J by 0 bases; unmatched bases: 11. Germline assignment: CDR1 MDHEN and CDR2 SYDVKM. The CDR3 is 19 amino acids. The CDR3 nucleotides are TGTGCCAGCAGTTCCAGGCTAGCGGGGGGGATAACTAGCACAGATACGCAGTATTTT. This sequence encodes CASSSRLAGGITSTDTQYF. Based on the CDR3 plus reference TRBV28 and TRBJ2-3, the full variable domain is DVKVTQSSRYLVKRTGEKVFLECVQDMDHENMFWYRQDPGLGLRLIYFSYDVKMKEKGDIPEGYSVSREKKERFSLILESASTNQTSMYLCASSSRLAGGITSTDTQYFGPGTRLTVL.

With respect to this clonotype: One end of the junction is discordant with germline, which a read error may explain. The V and J genes are TRBV12-3 or TRBV12-4 and TRBJ2-3, with D maybe TRBD2 (6 bases). The CDR3 is 18 amino acids. CDR3 DNA: TGTGCCAGCAGTTTAGAACGACGGGGGAGATACACAGTAGATGCGCAGTATTTT. Its translation: CASSLERRGRYTVDAQYF.